Below are 19 T cell receptor beta chains sequenced from a single sample in a study of cytomegalovirus exposure and HLA in healthy donors. Primers: 60 Vbeta forward and 13 Jbeta reverse. Only in-frame clones appear in the TCRdb table, and some are missing; sequencing was by immunoSEQ multiplex PCR. In the table there are 200,000 to 250,000 clones, 82% of which are singletons. Sequenced: PBMCs. The receptors here all came from a woman aged 40 to 49 in good health and CMV-seropositive.

The gene calls are TRBV18 and TRBJ1-5, with unresolved D. The CDR3 loop spans 13 amino acids. Germline assignment: CDR1 KGHSH and CDR2 LQKENI. Trimming shortened V by 3 bases and J by 3 bases, and 6 bases separated the two germline ends. The CDR3 loop is CASSPGDNQPQHF. For the CDR3, the DNA is TGTGCCAGCTCACCGGGAGACAATCAGCCCCAGCATTTT. Filled out from reference TRBV18 and TRBJ1-5, the complete variable domain reads NAGVMQNPRHLVRRRGQEARLRCSPMKGHSHVYWYRQLPEEGLKFMVYLQKENIIDESGMPKERFSAEFPKEGPSILRIQQVVRGDSAAYFCASSPGDNQPQHFGDGTRLSIL.

The rearrangement links TRBV6-4 to TRBJ1-1; TRBD1 matches at 8 bases. Germline V gives CDR1 MRHNA, CDR2 SNTAGT. This CDR3 spans 14 amino acids. The V segment lost 3 bases and the J segment 1 base; nucleotides outside the gene matches: 1. This CDR3 is CASSEDRENTEAFF. The CDR3 bases are TGTGCCAGCAGTGAGGACAGGGAGAACACTGAAGCTTTCTTT.

The chain carries TRBV15 and TRBJ2-7, with TRBD1 matching 9 bases. Per germline, CDR1 LNHNV and CDR2 YYDKDF (reference sequence). The J segment lost 5 bases and the V segment lost 4 bases, leaving 9 bases of the junction unmatched. The CDR3 contains 15 residues. The CDR3 sequence: CATSKIGTGHHEQYF. The CDR3 DNA reads TGTGCCACCAGCAAGATCGGGACAGGGCACCACGAGCAGTACTTC. Based on the CDR3 plus reference TRBV15 and TRBJ2-7, the full variable domain is DAMVIQNPRYQVTQFGKPVTLSCSQTLNHNVMYWYQQKSSQAPKLLFHYYDKDFNNEADTPDNFQSRRPNTSFCFLDIRSPGLGDTAMYLCATSKIGTGHHEQYFGPGTRLTVT.

The chain recombines TRBV2 with TRBJ1-1, with 7 bases fitting TRBD1. The CDR3 is 13 residues long. Losses at the gene ends were 6 bases for V and 5 bases for J; bases not matched to a gene: 6. Germline CDR1 SNHLY, CDR2 FYNNEI. CDR3 sequence reads: CASRKNRGTEAFF. The CDR3 DNA reads TGTGCCAGCAGGAAAAACAGGGGTACTGAAGCTTTCTTT.

The chain uses TRBV28 and TRBJ1-2; D remains ambiguous. This CDR3 is 11 amino acids long. Trimming took off 5 bases at V and 5 bases at J, with 6 bases between the two ends. The germline V gene has CDR1 MDHEN and CDR2 SYDVKM. The DNA for the CDR3 is TGTGCCAGCAGTGCGACATATGGCTACACCTTC. Translated: CASSATYGYTF.

Comments on this clone: The germline gene is not matched at one end of the junction; a read error may be the cause. CDR3: CASSTGLAGAGDTQYF. The CDR3 DNA is TGTGCTAGCAGCACCGGACTAGCGGGAGCGGGAGATACGCAGTATTTT. The V call is TRBV7-7, the J call TRBJ2-3; 13 bases are a match to TRBD2. Germline assignment: CDR1 SSHAT and CDR2 FNYEAQ (reference sequence). CDR3 size: 16 residues.

The rearrangement joins TRBV29-1 to TRBJ2-1; the match to TRBD2 covers 9 bases. This CDR3 is 17 amino acids long. Trimming at V came to 1 base and at J to 3 bases, leaving 10 bases not matched to a gene. The germline gives CDR1 SQVTM, CDR2 ANQGSEA. The CDR3 loop is CSVEGAGGGGFYNEQFF. The CDR3 DNA reads as TGCAGCGTTGAAGGGGCGGGAGGGGGCGGGTTCTACAATGAGCAGTTCTTC.

The genes are TRBV11-2 and TRBJ2-1; 8 bases agree with TRBD2. Per the germline V gene, CDR1 is SGHAT and CDR2 is FQNNGV. The CDR3 spans 17 residues. Trimming cost V 3 bases and J 0 bases; bases outside gene matches: 7. Here the CDR3 DNA reads TGTGCCAGCAGCTTGATCAGCGGGAGTGGCTCCTACAATGAGCAGTTCTTC. Its translation is CASSLISGSGSYNEQFF.

The V and J genes are TRBV5-4 and TRBJ2-7; TRBD1 matches at 8 bases. The CDR3 is 14 amino acids. The germline CDR1 and CDR2 sequences are SGHNT and YYREEE (reference sequence). Unmatched junction bases numbered 5, after V lost 0 bases and J lost 6 bases. In DNA form, the CDR3 reads TGTGCCAGCAGCTTGGTATCAGGGGGCCTCGAGCAGTACTTC. It is translated as CASSLVSGGLEQYF.

V gene TRBV18 combines with J gene TRBJ1-2; D is possibly TRBD1 (6 bases). V was trimmed by 3 bases and J by 2 bases, leaving 10 bases between them. Germline loops: CDR1 KGHSH, CDR2 LQKENI. CDR3 length: 14 residues. In nucleotides, the CDR3 is TGTGCCAGCTCACCCGCAGGGGACAACTATGGCTACACCTTC. Translation gives CASSPAGDNYGYTF.

The chain couples TRBV7-2 to TRBJ2-1; 8 nucleotides agree with TRBD2. This CDR3 contains 17 residues. Losses at the gene ends were 3 bases for V and 0 bases for J; bases not matched to a gene: 7. The germline V gene encodes CDR1 SGHTA and CDR2 FQGNSA. In nucleotides, the CDR3 is TGTGCCAGCAGCTTCCCCCGGGGGGGCAGCTCCTACAATGAGCAGTTCTTC. It codes for CASSFPRGGSSYNEQFF.

The chain uses TRBV5-6 and TRBJ2-1, with 12 nucleotides matching TRBD2. The V and J ends lost 1 base and 2 bases, in that order; junction bases with no gene match: 7. Germline V gives CDR1 SGHDT, CDR2 YYEEEE. The CDR3 contains 18 residues. This chain's CDR3 is CASSLTTSGSGPYNEQFF. The CDR3 DNA reads TGTGCCAGCAGCTTGACGACTAGCGGGAGTGGCCCCTACAATGAGCAGTTCTTC.

The chain is built from TRBV11-2 and TRBJ2-1, with 9 bases identical to TRBD2. The CDR3 is 19 residues long. V was clipped by 5 bases and J by 2 bases; unmatched bases: 16. Germline values: CDR1 SGHAT, CDR2 FQNNGV. CDR3 sequence: CASSTRRGSGGDAYNEQFF. The CDR3 DNA reads TGTGCCAGCAGCACAAGGCGGGGTAGCGGGGGCGATGCCTACAATGAGCAGTTCTTC.

This chain links TRBV10-2 with TRBJ2-2; D is ambiguous. V was clipped by 2 bases and J by 7 bases, with 5 bases between them. The CDR3 has 12 residues. The V gene's germline CDR1 is WSHSY and CDR2 SAAADI. The DNA of the CDR3 is TGCGCCAGCAGTGAGCTAGTCGGGGAGCTGTTTTTT. Translating it yields CASSELVGELFF.

The chain employs TRBV9 and TRBJ1-4, with D perhaps TRBD1 (5 bases). V was pared by 3 bases and J by 10 bases, with 7 bases between. This CDR3 has 11 residues. Germline V CDR1 and CDR2: SGDLS, YYNGEE. The CDR3 protein is CASSGGGKLFF. The CDR3 DNA reads as TGTGCCAGCAGCGGGGGCGGAAAACTGTTTTTT.

V and J are TRBV6-5 and TRBJ2-7; 11 nucleotides agree with TRBD2. CDR3 length: 15 amino acids. With 4 bases clipped from V and 6 bases from J, the junction kept 8 bases outside the gene matches. CDR1 is MNHEY, CDR2 SVGAGI, per germline. CDR3 sequence reads: CASSSLAGGPREQYF. CDR3 nucleotide sequence: TGTGCCAGCAGTTCCTTAGCGGGAGGGCCCCGCGAGCAGTACTTC.

The chain recombines TRBV10-3 with TRBJ2-2; 10 positions match TRBD2. After removal of 7 bases from V and 8 bases from J, the junction contained 13 bases not matched to a gene. Germline CDR1 ENHRY, CDR2 SYGVKD. CDR3 size: 16 residues. CDR3 loop: CAIMNSGGAGIGELFF. CDR3 in DNA: TGTGCCATCATGAACAGCGGGGGGGCCGGGATTGGGGAGCTGTTTTTT.

The chain carries TRBV5-1 and TRBJ1-2, with TRBD1 identical over 9 bases. V trimming: 0 bases; J trimming: 2 bases; junction bases outside the gene matches: 14. From germline, CDR1 is SGHRS and CDR2 YFSETQ. CDR3 size: 19 residues. The CDR3: CASSLGWSTGGIRNYGYTF. The CDR3 DNA reads TGCGCCAGCAGCTTGGGCTGGTCTACAGGGGGCATTAGGAACTATGGCTACACCTTC.

V gene TRBV7-3 combines with J gene TRBJ2-6, with 8 bases matching TRBD1. Germline V gives CDR1 SGHTA, CDR2 FQGTGA. The CDR3 is made up of 17 amino acids. The trim removed 4 bases at V and 8 bases at J, leaving 13 bases unmatched. The CDR3: CASSSTATGALSNVLTF. The CDR3 nucleotides are TGTGCCAGCAGCTCCACCGCGACAGGGGCCCTTTCCAACGTCCTGACTTTC.